This TCR beta chain derives from a study of regulatory T cells in long-lasting Graves disease. Time point here: newly diagnosed GD, antithyroid drugs for less than 3 months. PBMC RNA was the source of the TCR library. A remark on this clonotype: What it binds is not known.

Arm-PCR with iRepertoire HTBI primers amplified the CDR3 regions for these TCR beta libraries. One entry per CDR3 protein, called by TCRdb with MiXCR from the multiplex PCR reads. Of 200,000 to 250,000 distinct CDR3 sequences in the sample, roughly 21% are singletons; the top ten hold about 14%. General study results and limits: Fewer public clonotypes were shared by new patients (approximately 1,000) than by persistent patients (about 3,000).

This TCR was sampled from a female donor with Graves disease. The sample was peripheral blood mononuclear cells (PBMCs), taken at new diagnosis, from a patient treated with antithyroid drugs.

The CDR3 sequence is CASSYSPESGQGTDTQYF. CDR3 nucleotides: TGTGCCAGCAGTTACTCGCCCGAATCGGGACAGGGGACAGATACGCAGTATTTT. The V call is TRBV6-2 or TRBV6-3, the J call TRBJ2-3; 10 bases align to TRBD1. Germline CDR1 is MNHEY and CDR2 is SVGEGT. This CDR3 has 18 residues. The V gene end was trimmed by 0 bases and the J gene end by 3 bases; junction bases not matched to a gene: 9.